The 2 T cell receptor beta chains in this list originate from one sample, sequenced in a study of shared clonotypes between healthy human individuals. Method: immunoSEQ multiplex PCR; TCRdb's copy keeps in-frame clones and lacks some. The data show just over 2,000,000 clones, approximately 95% seen once. Sequences were obtained from naive CD4+ T cells sorted from blood. Subset here: CD45RA+ positively selected. These receptors originate from a man between 18 and 35 years old in good health.

This chain's CDR3 is CASSQFDTAYEQYF. The CDR3 DNA sequence: TGCGCCAGCAGCCAGTTCGACACCGCCTACGAGCAGTACTTC. The rearrangement links TRBV4-1 to TRBJ2-7; no reliable D call. V was pared by 3 bases and J by 2 bases, with 11 bases between. This CDR3 has 14 residues. The germline gives CDR1 MGHRA, CDR2 YSYEKL.

This chain connects TRBV4-3 to TRBJ1-5; D gene unclear. With 0 bases removed from V and 2 bases from J, the gap between germline ends came to 8 bases. The CDR3 has 15 amino acids. Germline V lookup: CDR1 LGHNA, CDR2 YSLEER. The CDR3 loop reads CASSQDLLGNQPQHF. The CDR3 DNA sequence: TGCGCCAGCAGCCAAGATCTCCTGGGCAATCAGCCCCAGCATTTT.